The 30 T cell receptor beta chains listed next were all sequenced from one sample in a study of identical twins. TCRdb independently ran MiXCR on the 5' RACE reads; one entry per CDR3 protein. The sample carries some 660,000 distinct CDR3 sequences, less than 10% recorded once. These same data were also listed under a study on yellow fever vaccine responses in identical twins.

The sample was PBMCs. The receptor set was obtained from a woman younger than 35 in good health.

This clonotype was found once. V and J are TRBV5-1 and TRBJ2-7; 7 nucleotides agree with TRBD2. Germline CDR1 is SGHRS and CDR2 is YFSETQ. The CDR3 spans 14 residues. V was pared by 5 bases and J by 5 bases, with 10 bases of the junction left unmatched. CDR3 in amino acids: CASRAEGLPDEQYF. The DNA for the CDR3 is TGCGCCAGCAGGGCGGAGGGACTACCGGACGAGCAGTACTTC.

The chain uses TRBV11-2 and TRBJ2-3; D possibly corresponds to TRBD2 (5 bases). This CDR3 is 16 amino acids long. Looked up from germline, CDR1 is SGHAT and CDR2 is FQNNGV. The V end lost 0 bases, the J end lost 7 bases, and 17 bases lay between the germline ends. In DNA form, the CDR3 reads TGTGCCAGCAGCTTAGATCGGAGACTCGGAGGATATACGCAGTATTTT. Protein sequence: CASSLDRRLGGYTQYF.

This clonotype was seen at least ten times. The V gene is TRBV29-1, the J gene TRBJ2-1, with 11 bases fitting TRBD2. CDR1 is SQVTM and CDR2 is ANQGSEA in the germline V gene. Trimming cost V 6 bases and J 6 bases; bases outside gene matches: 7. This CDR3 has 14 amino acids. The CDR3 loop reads CSVQGLAVSNEQFF. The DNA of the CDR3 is TGCAGCGTACAGGGACTAGCGGTTAGCAATGAGCAGTTCTTC.

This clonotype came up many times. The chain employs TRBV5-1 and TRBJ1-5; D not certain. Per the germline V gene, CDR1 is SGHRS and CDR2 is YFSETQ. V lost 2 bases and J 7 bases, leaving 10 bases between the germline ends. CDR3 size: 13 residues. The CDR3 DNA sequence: TGCGCCAGCAGCTTCGGGGTGGGGCAGCCCCAGCATTTT. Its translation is CASSFGVGQPQHF.

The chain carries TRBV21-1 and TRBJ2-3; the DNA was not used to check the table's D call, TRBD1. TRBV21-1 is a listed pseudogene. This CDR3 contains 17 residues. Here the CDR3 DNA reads TGTGCCAGCAGCAAAGTGTCCCGGACAGGGCCCACAGATACGCAGTATTTT. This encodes CASSKVSRTGPTDTQYF.

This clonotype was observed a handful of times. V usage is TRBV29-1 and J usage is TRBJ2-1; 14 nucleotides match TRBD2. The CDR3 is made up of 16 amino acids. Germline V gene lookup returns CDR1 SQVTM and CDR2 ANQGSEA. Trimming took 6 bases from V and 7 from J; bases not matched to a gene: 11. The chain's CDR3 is CSVTKGLAGERNEQFF. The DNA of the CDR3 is TGCAGCGTAACGAAGGGACTAGCGGGAGAACGAAATGAGCAGTTCTTC.

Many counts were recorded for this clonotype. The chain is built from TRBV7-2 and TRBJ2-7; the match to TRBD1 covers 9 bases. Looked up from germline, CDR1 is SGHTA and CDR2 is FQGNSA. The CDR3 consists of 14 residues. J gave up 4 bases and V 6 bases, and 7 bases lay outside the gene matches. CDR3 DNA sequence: TGTGCCAGCAGTCGGACAGGGGCGTATTACGAGCAGTACTTC. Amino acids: CASSRTGAYYEQYF.

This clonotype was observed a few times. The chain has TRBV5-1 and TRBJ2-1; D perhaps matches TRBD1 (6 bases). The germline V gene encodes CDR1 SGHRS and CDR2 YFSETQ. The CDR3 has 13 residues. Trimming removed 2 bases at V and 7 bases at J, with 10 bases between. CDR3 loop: CASSLTGWNEQFF. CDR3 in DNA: TGCGCCAGCAGCTTAACAGGGTGGAATGAGCAGTTCTTC.

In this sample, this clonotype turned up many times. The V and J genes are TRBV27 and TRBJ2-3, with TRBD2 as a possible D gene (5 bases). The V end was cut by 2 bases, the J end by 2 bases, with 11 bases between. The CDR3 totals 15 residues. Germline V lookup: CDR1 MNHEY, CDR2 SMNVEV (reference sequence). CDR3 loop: CASSLGGPYTDTQYF. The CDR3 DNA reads TGTGCCAGCAGTTTAGGAGGACCTTACACAGATACGCAGTATTTT.

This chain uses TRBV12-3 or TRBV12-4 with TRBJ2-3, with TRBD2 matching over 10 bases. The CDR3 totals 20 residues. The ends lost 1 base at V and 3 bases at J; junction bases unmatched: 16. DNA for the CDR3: TGTGCCAGCAGTTTAGGTCTGAGGACTAGCGGAGGTTCGGGGACAGATACGCAGTATTTT. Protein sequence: CASSLGLRTSGGSGTDTQYF.

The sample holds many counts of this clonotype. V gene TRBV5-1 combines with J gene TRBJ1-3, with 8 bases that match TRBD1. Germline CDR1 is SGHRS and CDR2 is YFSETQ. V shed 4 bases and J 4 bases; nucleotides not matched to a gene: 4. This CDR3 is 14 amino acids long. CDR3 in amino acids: CASSPGTGGNTIYF. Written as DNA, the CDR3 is TGCGCCAGCAGCCCTGGGACAGGCGGAAACACCATATATTTT.

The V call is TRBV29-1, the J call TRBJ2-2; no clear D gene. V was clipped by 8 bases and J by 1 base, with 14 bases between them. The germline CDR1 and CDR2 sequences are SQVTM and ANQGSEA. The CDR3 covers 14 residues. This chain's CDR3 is CSILLSGNTGELFF. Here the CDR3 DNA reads TGCAGCATACTTCTCTCAGGGAACACCGGGGAGCTGTTTTTT.

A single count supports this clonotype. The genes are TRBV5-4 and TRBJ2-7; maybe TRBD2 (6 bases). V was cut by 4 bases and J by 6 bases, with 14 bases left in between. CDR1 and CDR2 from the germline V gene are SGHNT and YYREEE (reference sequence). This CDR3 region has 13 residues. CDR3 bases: TGTGCCAGCAGCGTTGGAGGGTGCTCCGAGCAGTACTTC. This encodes CASSVGGCSEQYF.

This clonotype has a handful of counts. The CDR3 loop is CASSQEGTSGIYYEQYF. CDR3 coding DNA: TGCGCCAGCAGCCAAGAAGGGACTAGCGGGATTTACTACGAGCAGTACTTC. The V and J genes are TRBV4-1 and TRBJ2-7, with TRBD2 matching over 13 bases. Looked up from germline, CDR1 is MGHRA and CDR2 is YSYEKL. This CDR3 spans 17 amino acids. J lost 3 bases, V lost 0 bases, and 5 bases had no gene match.

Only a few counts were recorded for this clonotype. CDR3 coding DNA: TGCAGCGCCCTAGCGGGACTTAGCACAGATACGCAGTATTTT. Translating gives CSALAGLSTDTQYF. V and J are TRBV29-1 and TRBJ2-3, with 9 bases matching TRBD2. Per germline, CDR1 SQVTM and CDR2 ANQGSEA. The CDR3 runs to 14 residues. V lost 7 bases, J lost 0 bases, and 5 bases stayed unmatched.

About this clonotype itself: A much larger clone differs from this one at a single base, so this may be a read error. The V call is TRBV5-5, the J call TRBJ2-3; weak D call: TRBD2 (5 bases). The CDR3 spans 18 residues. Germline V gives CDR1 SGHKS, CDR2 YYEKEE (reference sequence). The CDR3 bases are TGTGCCAGCAGCTTCCGCGTCAAACGATCCCCTAGCACAGATACGGAGTATTTT. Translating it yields CASSFRVKRSPSTDTEYF.

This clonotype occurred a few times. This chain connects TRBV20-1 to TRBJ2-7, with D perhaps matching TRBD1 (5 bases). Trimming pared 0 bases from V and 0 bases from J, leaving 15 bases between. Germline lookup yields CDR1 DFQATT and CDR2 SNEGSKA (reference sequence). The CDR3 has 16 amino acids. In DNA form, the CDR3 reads TGCAGTGCTAGAGATCCTTGGACAAACCCCTCCTACGAGCAGTACTTC. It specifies CSARDPWTNPSYEQYF.

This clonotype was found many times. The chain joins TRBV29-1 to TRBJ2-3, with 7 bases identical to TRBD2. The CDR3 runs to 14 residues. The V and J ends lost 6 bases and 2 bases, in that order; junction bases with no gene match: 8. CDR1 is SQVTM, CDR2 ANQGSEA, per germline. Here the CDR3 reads CSVTSRDYTDTQYF. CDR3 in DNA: TGCAGCGTCACCTCCAGGGACTACACAGATACGCAGTATTTT.

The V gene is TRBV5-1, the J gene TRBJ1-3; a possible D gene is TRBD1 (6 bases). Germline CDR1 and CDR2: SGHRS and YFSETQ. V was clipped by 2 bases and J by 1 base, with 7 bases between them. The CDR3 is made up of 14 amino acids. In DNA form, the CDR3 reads TGCGCCAGCAGCTTCGGGACATCTGGAAACACCATATATTTT. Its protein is CASSFGTSGNTIYF.

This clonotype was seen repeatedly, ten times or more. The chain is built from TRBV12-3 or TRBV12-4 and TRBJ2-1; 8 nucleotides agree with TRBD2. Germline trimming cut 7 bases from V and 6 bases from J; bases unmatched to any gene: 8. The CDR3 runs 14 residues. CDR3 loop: CASTPGTRVNEQFF. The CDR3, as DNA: TGTGCCAGCACTCCCGGGACTAGGGTCAATGAGCAGTTCTTC.

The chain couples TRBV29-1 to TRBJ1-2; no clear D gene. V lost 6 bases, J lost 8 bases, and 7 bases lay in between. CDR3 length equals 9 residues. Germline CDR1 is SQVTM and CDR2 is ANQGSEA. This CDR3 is CSVGEGYTF. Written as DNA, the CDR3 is TGCAGCGTGGGCGAGGGCTACACCTTC.

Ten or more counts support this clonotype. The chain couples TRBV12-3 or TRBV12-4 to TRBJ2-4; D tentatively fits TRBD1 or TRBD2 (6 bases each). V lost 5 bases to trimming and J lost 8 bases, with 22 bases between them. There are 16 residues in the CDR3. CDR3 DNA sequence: TGTGCCAGCAGTCCCGGGGGAGACAGGCTTGGGGACATTCAGTACTTC. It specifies CASSPGGDRLGDIQYF.

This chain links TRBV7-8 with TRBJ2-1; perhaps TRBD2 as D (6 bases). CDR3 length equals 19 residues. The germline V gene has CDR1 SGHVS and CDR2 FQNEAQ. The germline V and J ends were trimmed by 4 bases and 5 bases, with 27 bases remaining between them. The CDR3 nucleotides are TGTGCCAGCAGCTCGGATCGTAACGTACCGGGGGTGACGAACAATGAGCAGTTCTTC. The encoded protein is CASSSDRNVPGVTNNEQFF.

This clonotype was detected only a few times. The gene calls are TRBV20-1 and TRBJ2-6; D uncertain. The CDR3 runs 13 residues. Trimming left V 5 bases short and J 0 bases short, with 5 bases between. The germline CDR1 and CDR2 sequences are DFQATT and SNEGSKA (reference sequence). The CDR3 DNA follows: TGCAGTGCTTATCTCTCTGGGGCCAACGTCCTGACTTTC. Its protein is CSAYLSGANVLTF.

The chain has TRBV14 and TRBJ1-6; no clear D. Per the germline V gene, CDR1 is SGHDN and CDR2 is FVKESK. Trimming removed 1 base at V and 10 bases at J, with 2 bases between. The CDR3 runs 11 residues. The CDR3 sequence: CASSQGSPLHF. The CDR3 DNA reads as TGTGCCAGCAGCCAAGGATCACCCCTCCACTTT.

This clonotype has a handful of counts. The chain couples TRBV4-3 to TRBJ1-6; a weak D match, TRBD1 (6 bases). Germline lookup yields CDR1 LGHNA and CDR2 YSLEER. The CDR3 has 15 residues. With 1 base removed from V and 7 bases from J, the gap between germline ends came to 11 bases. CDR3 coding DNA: TGCGCCAGCAGCCAAGGGACAGCCATCAATTCACCCCTCCACTTT. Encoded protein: CASSQGTAINSPLHF.

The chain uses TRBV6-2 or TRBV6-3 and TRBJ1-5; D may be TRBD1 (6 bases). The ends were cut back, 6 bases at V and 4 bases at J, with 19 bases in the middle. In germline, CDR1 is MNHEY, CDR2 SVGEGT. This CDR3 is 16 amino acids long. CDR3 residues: CASRPGHPSGNQPQHF. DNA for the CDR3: TGTGCCAGCAGACCGGGACACCCAAGTGGTAATCAGCCCCAGCATTTT.

The CDR3 loop is CASSWTGVYNEQFF. Here the CDR3 DNA reads TGTGCCAGCAGCTGGACGGGGGTTTACAATGAGCAGTTCTTC. The genes are TRBV3-1 and TRBJ2-1; tentatively, D is TRBD2 (6 bases). Trimming stripped 5 bases from V and 4 bases from J, with 12 bases between. CDR3 length: 14 residues. The germline V gene encodes CDR1 LGHDT and CDR2 YNNKEL (reference sequence).

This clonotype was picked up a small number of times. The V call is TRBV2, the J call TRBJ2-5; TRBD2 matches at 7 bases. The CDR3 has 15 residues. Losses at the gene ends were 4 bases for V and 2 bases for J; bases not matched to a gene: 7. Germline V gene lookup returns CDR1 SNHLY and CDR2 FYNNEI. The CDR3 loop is CASSGSGLIQETQYF. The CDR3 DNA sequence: TGTGCCAGCAGTGGTAGCGGGCTTATTCAAGAGACCCAGTACTTC.

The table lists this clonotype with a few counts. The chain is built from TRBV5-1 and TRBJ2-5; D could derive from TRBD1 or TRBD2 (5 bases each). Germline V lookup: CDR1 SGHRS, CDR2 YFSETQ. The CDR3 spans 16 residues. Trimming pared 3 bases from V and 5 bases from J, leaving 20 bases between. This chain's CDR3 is CASSWGRDDGLETQYF. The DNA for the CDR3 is TGCGCCAGCAGCTGGGGCCGGGACGACGGTTTGGAGACCCAGTACTTC.